This T cell receptor beta chain emerged from a study of blood T cell repertoires in COVID-19. Background on the study: Both acute and convalescent COVID-19 samples were obtained from the United States, Italy and Spain.

Only in-frame clones appear in the TCRdb table, and some are missing; sequencing was by immunoSEQ multiplex PCR. The sample includes approximately 200,000 clones, about four fifths of them seen just once. Germline loops: CDR1 LGHDT, CDR2 YNNKEL (reference sequence). The V gene end was trimmed by 4 bases and the J gene end by 3 bases; junction bases not matched to a gene: 6. This CDR3 comprises 15 residues. Material for sequencing was peripheral blood. The chain links TRBV3-1 (or the pseudogene TRBV3-2) to TRBJ1-2, with 9 positions matching TRBD1. The receptor was derived from a woman between 40 and 50 years old with COVID-19, enrolled during active disease. The CDR3 here is CASSPGTGFYYGYTF. DNA of the CDR3: TGTGCCAGCAGCCCCGGGACAGGGTTTTACTATGGCTACACCTTC.